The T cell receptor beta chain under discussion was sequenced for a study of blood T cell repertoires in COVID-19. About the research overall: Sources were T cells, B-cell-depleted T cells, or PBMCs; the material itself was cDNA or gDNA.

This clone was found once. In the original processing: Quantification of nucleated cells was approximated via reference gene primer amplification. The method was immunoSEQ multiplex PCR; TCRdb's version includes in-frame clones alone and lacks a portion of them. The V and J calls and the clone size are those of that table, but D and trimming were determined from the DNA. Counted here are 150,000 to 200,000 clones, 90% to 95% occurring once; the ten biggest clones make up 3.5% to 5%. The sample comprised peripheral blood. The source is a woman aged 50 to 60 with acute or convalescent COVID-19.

DNA of the CDR3: TGTGCCAGCAGCTCGGAGGGTGGTCAGCCCCAGCATTTT. This codes for CASSSEGGQPQHF. V is TRBV7-9 and J is TRBJ1-5; no firm D call. CDR1 and CDR2 (germline): SEHNR, FQNEAQ (reference sequence). V dropped 4 bases and J dropped 6 bases, with 10 bases sitting between them. The CDR3 spans 13 residues. Variable domain in full (rest from reference TRBV7-9 and TRBJ1-5): DTGVSQNPRHKITKRGQNVTFRCDPISEHNRLYWYRQTLGQGPEFLTYFQNEAQLEKSRLLSDRFSAERPKGSFSTLEIQRTEQGDSAMYLCASSSEGGQPQHFGDGTRLSIL.